This T cell receptor beta chain was identified during a study of blood T cell repertoires in COVID-19 (dated by TCRdb to about 2020). For context, the study as a whole: Samples covering the acute and convalescent phases of COVID-19 were provided by collaborators in the United States, Italy and Spain. Subjects who had been exposed to COVID-19, were actively infected with it, or had recovered from it provided the deeply sampled blood TCRbeta repertoires that made up the dataset. Where HLA class I and class II types were available, the types were taken from metadata supplied by the sample provider, not from assay-based typing. The samples were drawn from two sources: the first 160 participants of the ongoing ImmuneRACE study, and 1,254 subjects contributed by 6 global collaborators. The repertoires were released in a freely available public database meant as a resource for research on the immune response to SARS-CoV-2. The prospective study material was composed of cDNA or gDNA derived from T cells, B-cell-depleted T cells, or PBMCs. Sample metadata almost always included a de-identified subject ID, COVID-19 status, age in years and sex. Overall study outcomes, separate from this receptor: The quantity of clinical and demographic metadata differed by source and by participant and was supplied without curation.

Looking up the germline V gene yields CDR1 SGHTA and CDR2 FQGNSA. From the cysteine up to the phenylalanine, the CDR3 has a length of 19 residues. The sequence is cut down to CDR3 DNA, 57 bases in frame from base 1. After removal of 1 base from V and 0 bases from J, the junction retains 7 bases not matched to a gene. Turning to this clone: Its antigen is still unknown. There are no base qualities to consult, and no much larger clone falls within one base.

Whole blood was collected in K2EDTA tubes by collaborating institutions according to the institutions' own protocols. For TCRbeta analysis, collaborators shipped samples in one of three forms: frozen whole blood, isolated PBMCs, or DNA extracted from either of those sample types. The immunoSEQ Assay, a bias-controlled multiplex PCR, was used to amplify TCRbeta CDR3 regions from genomic DNA. The published analysis was carried out like this. Nucleated cell counts per sample were estimated from amplification of reference gene primers within the assay. Sequence reads were collapsed and filtered to measure the absolute abundance of every unique TCRbeta CDR3 rearrangement. For each sample, productive Simpson clonality was calculated as the square root of Simpson's diversity index over productive rearrangements. TCRdb provides this immuneACCESS table in a form limited to in-frame rearrangements. Some clones are lacking; in checked studies, under half of them reflect an unresolved V gene, and why the rest are absent is not known. Clone size and V and J calls were adopted from that table, with D and trimming inferred from the DNA. The sample table records some 200,000 clones; around 81% of these occur just once. Roughly 2.4% of the sample is held by the ten biggest clonotypes.

The receptor was isolated from a woman aged 60-70 years with acute or convalescent COVID-19. The sequencing input was peripheral blood. The V and J segments used are TRBV7-2 and TRBJ2-1; TRBD1 lines up with 12 middle nucleotides. The nucleotides are TGTGCCAGCAGCTTAGTGGGGACAGGGGGCTTAAGCTCCTACAATGAGCAGTTCTTC. It is translated as CASSLVGTGGLSSYNEQFF.